The 9 T cell receptor beta chains reported below all come from one sample, sequenced in a study of shared clonotypes between healthy human individuals. Assay: immunoSEQ multiplex PCR; the TCRdb copy retains only in-frame clones and omits some. The sample lists about 600,000 clones, more than 95% occurring once. Sequencing used naive CD4+ T cells sorted from blood. Subset in this sample: CD45RA+ positively selected. The receptor source for this set is a woman younger than 45 in good health.

The chain is built from TRBV28 and TRBJ1-3; D possibly corresponds to TRBD1 (5 bases). CDR1 and CDR2 from the germline V gene are MDHEN and SYDVKM. CDR3 size: 13 residues. V dropped 5 bases and J dropped 5 bases, with 10 bases sitting between them. CDR3 sequence: CASSPTDRNTIYF. The DNA for the CDR3 is TGTGCCAGCAGTCCCACGGACAGAAACACCATATATTTT.

Only one count was recorded for this clone. The chain is built from TRBV2 and TRBJ2-3, with 9 positions matching TRBD1. Losses at the gene ends were 7 bases for V and 2 bases for J; bases not matched to a gene: 4. The V gene's germline CDR1 is SNHLY and CDR2 FYNNEI. This CDR3 spans 14 amino acids. CDR3 bases: TGTGCCAGCAAGGGACAGGGTCCCACAGATACGCAGTATTTT. It encodes CASKGQGPTDTQYF.

The genes are TRBV11-2 and TRBJ1-4; 10 bases fit TRBD1. The CDR3 has 16 residues. V lost 5 bases and J lost 2; bases outside the gene matches: 5. CDR1 and CDR2 (germline): SGHAT, FQNNGV. The CDR3 nucleotides read TGTGCCAGCAGCCCCGGGACAGGGGTCACTAATGAAAAACTGTTTTTT. Translating it yields CASSPGTGVTNEKLFF. Drawing the rest from reference TRBV11-2 and TRBJ1-4, the complete variable domain is EAGVAQSPRYKIIEKRQSVAFWCNPISGHATLYWYQQILGQGPKLLIQFQNNGVVDDSQLPKDRFSAERLKGVDSTLKIQPAKLEDSAVYLCASSPGTGVTNEKLFFGSGTQLSVL.

The chain has TRBV6-1 and TRBJ1-5; TRBD1 matches 10 bases. The CDR3 loop spans 15 amino acids. Germline V gives CDR1 MNHNS, CDR2 SASEGT. The J segment lost 7 bases and the V segment lost 11 bases, leaving 14 bases of the junction unmatched. The CDR3 region has the DNA TGTGCCTGCGGAGGGCGGGACAGGGGACACCAGCCCCAGCATTTT. It is translated as CACGGRDRGHQPQHF.

As to this clone: This same CDR3 is encoded by further DNA sequences in the sample. The genes are TRBV27 and TRBJ2-3; D is undetermined. Looked up from germline, CDR1 is MNHEY and CDR2 is SMNVEV (reference sequence). Trimming removed 1 base from V and 3 bases from J, with 5 bases in between. This CDR3 has 13 amino acids. The CDR3 sequence: CASSLLGTDTQYF. The CDR3 bases are TGTGCCAGCAGTTTATTGGGGACAGATACGCAGTATTTT.

V gene TRBV25-1 combines with J gene TRBJ1-4; D call uncertain. Germline values: CDR1 MGHDK, CDR2 SYGVNS. Trimming removed 3 bases at V and 0 bases at J, with 11 bases between. The CDR3 covers 16 residues. In nucleotides, the CDR3 is TGTGCCAGCAGTGATGCGACGCGGCCAACTAATGAAAAACTGTTTTTT. This sequence encodes CASSDATRPTNEKLFF. The variable domain in full, completed from reference TRBV25-1 and TRBJ1-4, reads EADIYQTPRYLVIGTGKKITLECSQTMGHDKMYWYQQDPGMELHLIHYSYGVNSTEKGDLSSESTVSRIRTEHFPLTLESARPSHTSQYLCASSDATRPTNEKLFFGSGTQLSVL.

The chain carries TRBV6-1 and TRBJ1-1; 10 bases match TRBD1. The CDR3 length is 15 residues. V shed 6 bases, J shed 7 bases, and the junction held 11 bases outside the gene matches. Germline V gene lookup returns CDR1 MNHNS and CDR2 SASEGT. The CDR3 loop is CASRTPKGQGIEAFF. Written as DNA, the CDR3 is TGTGCCAGCAGAACGCCTAAGGGACAGGGGATTGAAGCTTTCTTT.

This chain joins TRBV6-5 and TRBJ2-3, with D uncertain. CDR1 and CDR2 from the germline V gene are MNHEY and SVGAGI. There are 14 residues in the CDR3. The V gene lost 0 bases and the J gene lost 0 bases, with 4 bases spanning the gap. The CDR3 protein is CASSYSTSTDTQYF. The DNA of the CDR3 is TGTGCCAGCAGTTACTCGACTAGCACAGATACGCAGTATTTT.

This clone came up a few times. This chain joins TRBV2 and TRBJ1-2; D is undetermined. The V and J ends lost 5 bases and 8 bases respectively, with 12 bases between them. This CDR3 contains 12 residues. Germline CDR1 SNHLY, CDR2 FYNNEI. CDR3 DNA sequence: TGTGCCAGCAGTTCATGGGTAGGCGGCTACACCTTC. Translating it yields CASSSWVGGYTF.